These 24 T cell receptor beta chains came from one sample sequenced in a study of CD8 T cells in ankylosing spondylitis. General study findings and limits: Seemingly distinctive of ankylosing spondylitis blood was a TCR beta motif formed by eight highly homologous variants.

Which antigens these TCRs recognize remains unknown. TCRdb reprocessed the 5' RACE reads via MiXCR and lists one record per CDR3 protein. The profile covers hundreds of thousands of distinct CDR3 sequences, with 12% appearing a single time and around 0.51% taken by the ten largest. The source material was blood, either unsorted or a sorted T cell fraction (not recorded which). The receptors derive from a male donor with ankylosing spondylitis.

This clonotype was seen more than once but under ten times. The chain employs TRBV10-3 and TRBJ2-1, with D perhaps matching TRBD1 or TRBD2 (5 bases each). Trimming removed 0 bases from V and 7 bases from J, with 7 bases in between. The CDR3 length is 13 residues. CDR1 is ENHRY and CDR2 is SYGVKD in the germline V gene. The CDR3 DNA reads TGTGCCATCAGTGAGTCTTGGGGGAATGAGCAGTTCTTC. It specifies CAISESWGNEQFF.

This clonotype came up a few times. The chain uses TRBV28 and TRBJ1-2; unclear D gene. V lost 0 bases, J lost 7 bases, and 12 bases lay in between. This CDR3 region has 14 residues. Germline V gene data show CDR1 as MDHEN and CDR2 as SYDVKM. This CDR3 reads CASSLWPEGGGYTF. The CDR3, as DNA: TGTGCCAGCAGTTTATGGCCGGAGGGTGGTGGCTACACCTTC.

This clonotype appeared many times. This chain links TRBV12-3 or TRBV12-4 with TRBJ2-5; possibly TRBD2 for D (5 bases). The CDR3 runs to 16 residues. Trimming left V 1 base short and J 5 bases short, with 17 bases between. The DNA for the CDR3 is TGTGCCAGCAGTTTAGGTACTAGTTGGAGATCCGAGACCCAGTACTTC. Protein sequence: CASSLGTSWRSETQYF.

There are a few counts of this clonotype. The genes are TRBV20-1 and TRBJ2-2, with 8 bases fitting TRBD1. This CDR3 region has 14 residues. Trimming cost V 3 bases and J 5 bases; bases outside gene matches: 5. Per germline, CDR1 DFQATT and CDR2 SNEGSKA (reference sequence). For the CDR3, the DNA is TGCAGTGCTAGGCGGACAGGGCCAACCGGGGAGCTGTTTTTT. The encoded protein is CSARRTGPTGELFF.

This clonotype was observed a few times. This rearrangement joins TRBV9 to TRBJ1-2; D ambiguous. V was shortened by 1 base and J by 6 bases, with 10 bases between the two germline ends. Germline CDR1 reads SGDLS; CDR2 reads YYNGEE. This CDR3 contains 13 residues. CDR3 DNA sequence: TGTGCCAGCAGCGTATTGGGGAAGGATGGCTACACCTTC. Residues: CASSVLGKDGYTF.

V gene TRBV11-2 combines with J gene TRBJ1-1; the D is unclear. Germline V gene data show CDR1 as SGHAT and CDR2 as FQNNGV. V was shortened by 5 bases and J by 0 bases, with 13 bases between the two germline ends. The CDR3 extends over 15 amino acids. The CDR3 is CASSPDAKLNTEAFF. CDR3 DNA sequence: TGTGCCAGCAGCCCTGACGCAAAGCTGAACACTGAAGCTTTCTTT.

This clonotype was counted at least ten times. The CDR3 loop reads CSAGPRGGAQYF. CDR3 DNA sequence: TGCAGTGCCGGACCCCGGGGAGGCGCGCAGTATTTT. The chain has TRBV20-1 and TRBJ2-3, with D perhaps matching TRBD2 (6 bases). Germline loops: CDR1 DFQATT, CDR2 SNEGSKA (reference sequence). The germline V and J ends were trimmed by 6 bases and 10 bases, with 17 bases remaining between them. This CDR3 comprises 12 residues.

In this sample, this clonotype turned up many times. The V and J genes are TRBV18 and TRBJ2-1; D is uncertain. Germline CDR1 is KGHSH and CDR2 is LQKENI. This CDR3 is built from 14 residues. Trimming took off 2 bases at V and 5 bases at J, with 10 bases between the two ends. CDR3 sequence (DNA): TGTGCCAGCTCACCAAGTATCGAAAACAATGAGCAGTTCTTC. It is translated as CASSPSIENNEQFF.

The V and J genes are TRBV20-1 and TRBJ2-5; D is undetermined. The V gene lost 5 bases and the J gene lost 5 bases, with 15 bases spanning the gap. The CDR3 loop spans 13 amino acids. Germline CDR1 is DFQATT and CDR2 is SNEGSKA (reference sequence). The CDR3 DNA reads as TGCAGTGCTTCTCGGACCCCCTGGGAGACCCAGTACTTC. It is translated as CSASRTPWETQYF.

This clonotype has a handful of counts. The V gene is TRBV10-2, the J gene TRBJ1-5, with unresolved D. Trimming removed 2 bases at V and 0 bases at J, with 11 bases between. Germline values: CDR1 WSHSY, CDR2 SAAADI. CDR3 size: 16 residues. CDR3 amino acids: CASSETAPYSNQPQHF. The CDR3 DNA sequence: TGCGCCAGCAGTGAGACGGCCCCGTATAGCAATCAGCCCCAGCATTTT.

This clonotype was counted a few times. The chain joins TRBV18 to TRBJ2-3, with D perhaps TRBD1 or TRBD2 (5 bases each). The CDR3 contains 16 residues. Germline V gene sequence: CDR1 KGHSH, CDR2 LQKENI. Deletions cut 5 bases from V and 0 bases from J, with 15 bases between. The CDR3 region has the DNA TGTGCCAGCTCAACCCTGGGACCTCCGAGCACAGATACGCAGTATTTT. Translation: CASSTLGPPSTDTQYF.

The V call is TRBV27, the J call TRBJ1-5; D remains ambiguous. Germline assignment: CDR1 MNHEY and CDR2 SMNVEV (reference sequence). V was pared by 5 bases and J by 2 bases, with 10 bases between. The CDR3 sequence is 14 residues long. CDR3 DNA: TGTGCCAGCAGTGCACCGGGAGGCAATCAGCCCCAGCATTTT. Translation gives CASSAPGGNQPQHF.

This clonotype was recorded many times. The CDR3 region is CASSQPVRQGRKETQYF. Here the CDR3 DNA reads TGCGCCAGCAGCCAACCTGTAAGACAGGGACGAAAAGAGACCCAGTACTTC. This rearrangement joins TRBV4-1 to TRBJ2-5; 7 nucleotides agree with TRBD1. The V segment lost 2 bases and the J segment 3 bases; nucleotides outside the gene matches: 12. The CDR3 is 17 amino acids. From germline, CDR1 is MGHRA and CDR2 YSYEKL.

The V call is TRBV2, the J call TRBJ1-4; TRBD1 might be the D (6 bases). The length of the CDR3 is 14 residues. Germline V gene sequence: CDR1 SNHLY, CDR2 FYNNEI. V was trimmed by 6 bases and J by 4 bases, leaving 12 bases between them. This CDR3 reads CASRPGTYNEKLFF. The CDR3 region has the DNA TGTGCCAGCAGACCCGGGACATATAATGAAAAACTGTTTTTT.

CDR3 in amino acids: CASRRLGLAGEGPLSTDTQYF. The CDR3 bases are TGTGCCAGCAGACGCCTAGGACTAGCGGGAGAAGGCCCCTTAAGCACAGATACGCAGTATTTT. The chain employs TRBV27 and TRBJ2-3; TRBD2 matches at 13 bases. With V trimmed by 6 bases and J by 0 bases, 18 bases remained unmatched. The length of the CDR3 is 21 residues. Looked up from germline, CDR1 is MNHEY and CDR2 is SMNVEV (reference sequence).

This clonotype was picked up a small number of times. V and J are TRBV20-1 and TRBJ2-7, with 7 bases aligning to TRBD2. CDR3 length: 14 residues. Germline V gene data show CDR1 as DFQATT and CDR2 as SNEGSKA (reference sequence). J lost 6 bases, V lost 6 bases, and 14 bases had no gene match. CDR3 sequence (DNA): TGCAGTGCCGATTGGGGGAGCGGGGCCTCCGAGCAGTACTTC. Protein sequence: CSADWGSGASEQYF.

The chain employs TRBV5-5 and TRBJ1-5; D gene uncertain. CDR3 size: 14 residues. CDR1 is SGHKS and CDR2 is YYEKEE in the germline V gene (reference sequence). Trimming removed 1 base from V and 0 bases from J, with 5 bases in between. This CDR3 is CASSLSVSNQPQHF. DNA for the CDR3: TGTGCCAGCAGCTTGTCCGTTAGCAATCAGCCCCAGCATTTT. Combining the CDR3 with reference TRBV5-5 and TRBJ1-5 gives the whole variable domain DAGVTQSPTHLIKTRGQQVTLRCSPISGHKSVSWYQQVLGQGPQFIFQYYEKEERGRGNFPDRFSARQFPNYSSELNVNALLLGDSALYLCASSLSVSNQPQHFGDGTRLSIL.

This clonotype has just a few counts. V gene TRBV20-1 combines with J gene TRBJ2-1; possibly TRBD2 for D (7 bases). The V gene's germline CDR1 is DFQATT and CDR2 SNEGSKA (reference sequence). The length of the CDR3 is 17 residues. Trimming removed 0 bases from V and 8 bases from J, with 23 bases in between. The CDR3 loop reads CSARDLLLRGRADEQFF. As DNA, the CDR3 is TGCAGTGCTAGAGATCTACTCTTAAGGGGGAGGGCCGATGAGCAGTTCTTC.

The CDR3 nucleotides read TGCAGTGCCTTGGCCGGGGCCTATAAGGAGACCCAGTACTTC. It translates to CSALAGAYKETQYF. This chain links TRBV20-1 with TRBJ2-5; D is possibly TRBD1 or TRBD2 (5 bases each). Looked up from germline, CDR1 is DFQATT and CDR2 is SNEGSKA (reference sequence). The V end was cut by 6 bases, the J end by 5 bases, with 19 bases between. This CDR3 spans 14 amino acids.

This clonotype has just one count. V and J are TRBV6-1 and TRBJ2-7; 7 nucleotides agree with TRBD2. J lost 4 bases, V lost 10 bases, and 10 bases had no gene match. Germline assignment: CDR1 MNHNS and CDR2 SASEGT. This CDR3 is built from 13 residues. This CDR3 reads CATGLVDIYEQYF. The CDR3 DNA follows: TGTGCCACCGGACTAGTGGATATATACGAGCAGTACTTC.

This clonotype was observed at least ten times. V is TRBV29-1 and J is TRBJ2-7; maybe TRBD1 (5 bases). V was clipped by 7 bases and J by 1 base, with 17 bases between them. This CDR3 is 14 amino acids long. Germline CDR1 SQVTM, CDR2 ANQGSEA. CDR3 nucleotide sequence: TGCAGCGCATCCCAGGGCCGTAAATCCTACGAGCAGTACTTC. Residues: CSASQGRKSYEQYF.

In this sample, this clonotype turned up a few times. The gene calls are TRBV20-1 and TRBJ2-1; no firm D call. This CDR3 has 15 amino acids. Germline CDR1 DFQATT, CDR2 SNEGSKA (reference sequence). Trimming removed 5 bases at V and 2 bases at J, with 16 bases between. CDR3 sequence: CSAPRAGQTYNEQFF. Written as DNA, the CDR3 is TGCAGTGCTCCCCGTGCCGGGCAAACCTACAATGAGCAGTTCTTC.

This chain uses TRBV18 with TRBJ1-2; no clear D. V was pared by 3 bases and J by 6 bases, with 8 bases between. Germline V gene sequence: CDR1 KGHSH, CDR2 LQKENI. This CDR3 comprises 12 residues. This CDR3 is CASSPDWDGYTF. CDR3 nucleotide sequence: TGTGCCAGCTCACCGGACTGGGATGGCTACACCTTC.

The chain couples TRBV5-1 to TRBJ2-3; the match to TRBD2 covers 10 bases. CDR1 is SGHRS, CDR2 YFSETQ, per germline. The CDR3 runs to 19 residues. The V gene end was trimmed by 1 base and the J gene end by 6 bases; junction bases not matched to a gene: 17. The CDR3 here is CASSLWLRASGGASDTQYF. CDR3 nucleotide sequence: TGCGCCAGCAGCTTGTGGTTAAGGGCCAGCGGGGGGGCGTCGGATACGCAGTATTTT.